This T cell receptor (beta chain) emerged from a study of T cell repertoires in cytomegalovirus infection. Background on the study: From public TCR beta signatures came an indication of both CMV infection and matching HLA type.

Per germline, CDR1 MNHEY and CDR2 SVGEGT. The length of the CDR3 is 17 residues. The V gene end was trimmed by 7 bases and the J gene end by 4 bases; junction bases not matched to a gene: 15. Concerning this clonotype itself: Its antigen is as yet unknown.

TCRdb reprocessed the reads via MiXCR and lists one record per CDR3 protein. In the table there are 200,000 to 250,000 distinct CDR3 sequences, 35% to 40% of which are singletons. The clonotype originates from a human donor in good health (CMV status not recorded). Some clones in this sample may be carry-over from other donors' samples. This material consisted of CD8+ T cells from cultured PBMCs, taken from culture after CMV antigen stimulation. V usage is TRBV6-2 or TRBV6-3 and J usage is TRBJ2-1, with 8 bases aligning to TRBD2. The CDR3 spells CASNSGLAEYPYNEQFF. The CDR3 DNA follows: TGTGCCAGCAACTCCGGACTAGCAGAATACCCTTACAATGAGCAGTTCTTC.